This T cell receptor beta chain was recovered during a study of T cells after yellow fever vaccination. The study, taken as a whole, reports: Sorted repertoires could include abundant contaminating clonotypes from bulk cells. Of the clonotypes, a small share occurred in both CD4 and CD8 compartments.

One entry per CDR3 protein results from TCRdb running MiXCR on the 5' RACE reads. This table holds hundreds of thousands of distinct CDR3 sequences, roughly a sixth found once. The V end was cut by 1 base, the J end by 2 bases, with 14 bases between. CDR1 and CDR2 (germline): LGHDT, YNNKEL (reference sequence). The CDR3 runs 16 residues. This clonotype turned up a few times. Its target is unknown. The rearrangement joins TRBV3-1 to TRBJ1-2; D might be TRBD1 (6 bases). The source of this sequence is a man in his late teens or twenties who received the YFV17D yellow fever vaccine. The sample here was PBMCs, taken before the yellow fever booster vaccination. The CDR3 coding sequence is TGTGCCAGCAGCCAAGGGACAGCCTATGAAAACTATGGCTACACCTTC. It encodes CASSQGTAYENYGYTF.